A selection of T cell receptor beta chains follows, all from one sample in a study of regulatory T cells in long-lasting Graves disease. Via MiXCR, TCRdb re-called the multiplex PCR reads, giving one row per CDR3 protein. This sample has over 450,000 distinct CDR3 sequences, with more than 10% found just once. These sequences were also reported in another study, on T cells in Graves' hyperthyroidism and ophthalmopathy.

The source was peripheral blood mononuclear cells (PBMCs), collected at new diagnosis, from a patient treated with antithyroid drugs. The origin of the receptors is a woman aged 25 to 39 with Graves disease. Each CDR3 is given without its conserved first and last residue. Fields, in order: clone size, J gene, V gene, CDR3 protein. A row's size may be missing; if present it is once, few, many or a size class.

size: many
J: TRBJ2-1
V: TRBV12-5
CDR3: ASAKTSVDNEQF

size: many
J: TRBJ1-1
V: TRBV25-1
CDR3: ASSEWIAEIPYEAF

size: many
J: TRBJ1-6
V: TRBV27
CDR3: ASSTGQGNSPLH

size: many
J: TRBJ2-3
V: TRBV2
CDR3: ASRRRTGSGTDTQY

size: -
J: TRBJ2-1
V: TRBV6-2/TRBV6-3
CDR3: ASSVLTSVIYNEQF

size: many
J: TRBJ2-5
V: TRBV27
CDR3: ASSFGGLGETQY

size: many
J: TRBJ1-3
V: TRBV11-2
CDR3: ASSLEGGNTIY

size: few
J: TRBJ2-3
V: TRBV4-1
CDR3: ASSQIPSSTDTQY

size: many
J: TRBJ2-7
V: TRBV11-2
CDR3: ASSLTDRNYEQY

size: -
J: TRBJ2-6
V: TRBV15
CDR3: ATSSGQGGANVLT

size: few
J: TRBJ2-7
V: TRBV12-3/TRBV12-4
CDR3: ASSLGHQEQY

size: -
J: TRBJ2-1
V: TRBV5-6
CDR3: ASSSGTGYHEQF

size: many
J: TRBJ2-1
V: TRBV11-3
CDR3: ASSLDNEQF

size: many
J: TRBJ2-1
V: TRBV20-1
CDR3: SAREVQGVVPYNEQF

size: -
J: TRBJ2-3
V: TRBV18
CDR3: ASSGLTSTDTQY

size: many
J: TRBJ2-3
V: TRBV6-1
CDR3: ASSLPGLAASTDTQY

size: few
J: TRBJ1-1
V: TRBV5-6
CDR3: ASSRPTGGIGAF

size: -
J: TRBJ2-7
V: TRBV28
CDR3: ASSPGGWEDGYEQY

size: many
J: TRBJ2-3
V: TRBV27
CDR3: ASSLGPRVGATDTQY

size: -
J: TRBJ1-4
V: TRBV27
CDR3: ASSLVPGQGHEKLF

size: few
J: TRBJ1-2
V: TRBV30
CDR3: AWSRGLNYGYT

size: -
J: TRBJ2-3
V: TRBV5-1
CDR3: ASSWSGSDTQY

size: many
J: TRBJ1-1
V: TRBV6-1
CDR3: ASSEDGFTEAF

size: few
J: TRBJ1-3
V: TRBV12-3/TRBV12-4
CDR3: ASSAQSGNTIY

size: few
J: TRBJ2-1
V: TRBV7-9
CDR3: ASSLKPTTSGSRNEQF

size: many
J: TRBJ2-5
V: TRBV2
CDR3: ASSVGGFETQY

size: many
J: TRBJ1-2
V: TRBV10-2
CDR3: ASSTDRGSRYT

size: -
J: TRBJ2-2
V: TRBV19
CDR3: ASSTHSMWGAGTGELF

size: many
J: TRBJ2-1
V: TRBV25-1
CDR3: ASGEGRSYNEQF

size: -
J: TRBJ1-5
V: TRBV5-6
CDR3: ASSLSRTADSNQPQH

size: few
J: TRBJ2-1
V: TRBV14
CDR3: ASSYHPGLGHYNEQF

size: few
J: TRBJ2-4
V: TRBV5-6
CDR3: ASSRYSPSAKNIQY

size: many
J: TRBJ1-6
V: TRBV20-1
CDR3: SARDGMTHSPLH

size: -
J: TRBJ2-1
V: TRBV6-1
CDR3: ASTLLGPSYNEQF

size: -
J: TRBJ2-7
V: TRBV4-1
CDR3: ASSQLVMTYEQY

size: many
J: TRBJ2-1
V: TRBV19
CDR3: ASRSSWGGYNEQF

size: many
J: TRBJ2-1
V: TRBV11-3
CDR3: ASSHSGKRSYNEQF

size: many
J: TRBJ2-7
V: TRBV28
CDR3: ASSPAGDSYEQY

size: many
J: TRBJ2-7
V: TRBV11-1
CDR3: ASSFAVGQTYEQY

size: many
J: TRBJ1-5
V: TRBV5-6
CDR3: ASSYWAQPQH

size: -
J: TRBJ1-2
V: TRBV5-5
CDR3: ASSPGEPGVYYGYT

size: many
J: TRBJ1-2
V: TRBV5-5
CDR3: ASSPDRGRGYT

size: few
J: TRBJ2-2
V: TRBV9
CDR3: ASSPRTSGNTGELF

size: -
J: TRBJ1-2
V: TRBV28
CDR3: ASSGTDYGYT

size: once
J: TRBJ2-3
V: TRBV5-1
CDR3: TSSLGQVSDTQY

size: many
J: TRBJ1-1
V: TRBV6-5
CDR3: ASSYAPRSSLS

size: -
J: TRBJ2-3
V: TRBV5-1
CDR3: ASSPLPGHLTDTQY